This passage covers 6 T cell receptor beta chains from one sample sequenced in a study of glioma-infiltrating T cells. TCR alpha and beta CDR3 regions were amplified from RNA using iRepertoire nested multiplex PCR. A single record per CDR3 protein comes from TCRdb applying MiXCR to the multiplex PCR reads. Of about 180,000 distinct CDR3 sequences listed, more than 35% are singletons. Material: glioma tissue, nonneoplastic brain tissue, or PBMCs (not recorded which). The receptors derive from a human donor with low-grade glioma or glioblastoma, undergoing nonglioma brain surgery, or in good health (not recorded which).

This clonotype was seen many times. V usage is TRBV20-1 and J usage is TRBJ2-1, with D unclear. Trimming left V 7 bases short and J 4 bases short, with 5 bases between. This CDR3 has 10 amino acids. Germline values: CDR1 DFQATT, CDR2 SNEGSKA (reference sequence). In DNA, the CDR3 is TGCAGTGGCTTTTACAATGAGCAGTTCTTC. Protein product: CSGFYNEQFF.

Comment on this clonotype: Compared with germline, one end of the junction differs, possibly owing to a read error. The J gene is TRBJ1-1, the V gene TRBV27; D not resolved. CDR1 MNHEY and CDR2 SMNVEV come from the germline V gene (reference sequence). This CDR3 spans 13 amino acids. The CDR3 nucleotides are TGTGCCGGCAGTCCAAGTATTAACACTGAAGCTTTCTTT. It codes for CAGSPSINTEAFF.

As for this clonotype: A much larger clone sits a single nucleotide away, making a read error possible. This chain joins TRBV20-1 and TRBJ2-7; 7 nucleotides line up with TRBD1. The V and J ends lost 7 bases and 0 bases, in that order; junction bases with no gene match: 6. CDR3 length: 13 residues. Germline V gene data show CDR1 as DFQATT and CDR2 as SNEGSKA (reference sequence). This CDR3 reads CSGTRDSSYEQYF. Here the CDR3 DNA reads TGCAGTGGTACCAGGGACAGCTCCTACGAGCAGTACTTC.

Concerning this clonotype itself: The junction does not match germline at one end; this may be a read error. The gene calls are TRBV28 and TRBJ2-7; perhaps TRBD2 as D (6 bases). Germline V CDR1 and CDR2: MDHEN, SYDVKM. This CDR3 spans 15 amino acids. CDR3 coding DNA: TGTGCCAACAGTTCCCCCAGTAGCGGAAGCTACGAGCAGTACTTC. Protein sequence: CANSSPSSGSYEQYF.

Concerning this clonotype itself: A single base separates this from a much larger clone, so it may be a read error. CDR3 residues: CASSPGQQGNGYIF. Written as DNA, the CDR3 is TGTGCCAGCAGCCCTGGCCAGCAGGGGAACGGCTACATCTTC. The chain carries TRBV6-1 and TRBJ1-2; D may be TRBD1 (6 bases). Germline V gene lookup returns CDR1 MNHNS and CDR2 SASEGT. CDR3 length equals 14 residues.

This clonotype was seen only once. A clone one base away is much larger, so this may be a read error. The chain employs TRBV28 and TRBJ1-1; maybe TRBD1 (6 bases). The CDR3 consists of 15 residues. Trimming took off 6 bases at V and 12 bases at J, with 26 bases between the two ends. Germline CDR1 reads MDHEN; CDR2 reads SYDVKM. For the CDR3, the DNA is TGTGCCAGCAGGAAACGGTACAGGGATATGCGAAAACCTTTCTTT. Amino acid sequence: CASRKRYRDMRKPFF. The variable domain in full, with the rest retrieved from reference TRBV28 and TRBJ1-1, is DVKVTQSSRYLVKRTGEKVFLECVQDMDHENMFWYRQDPGLGLRLIYFSYDVKMKEKGDIPEGYSVSREKKERFSLILESASTNQTSMYLCASRKRYRDMRKPFFGQGTRLTVV.